What follows is one TCR beta chain and its context. No antigen is known for it. No much larger clonotype is one base removed from it; base qualities were not supplied. Receptors were amplified or captured by the immunoSEQ multiplex PCR assay. TCRdb retrieved this table from immuneACCESS and kept in-frame rearrangements only. Not all clones are present; in checked studies, unresolved V genes account for under half, and no reason is known for the remainder. The sample records approximately 100,000 clones, around nine tenths of which are singletons. The ten largest clones take up more than 7% of the sample. In the germline V gene, CDR1 corresponds to MDHEN and CDR2 to SYDVKM. Trimming removed 5 bases from V and 1 base from J, leaving 9 bases between the germline ends. From the cysteine up to the phenylalanine, the CDR3 has a length of 14 residues. The CDR3 DNA has 42 bases and is translated from base 1.

This sample was taken from a study of control samples from healthy donors and cancer patients (dated by TCRdb to 2018 to 2021). The sequence links TRBV28 to TRBJ1-3, with no confidently assigned D gene. The TCR sequence derives from a man in his thirties or forties in good health. Input material: blood. The nucleotide sequence is given as TGTGCCAGCAGTCCGGGGAAATCTGGAAACACCATATATTTT. Protein translation: CASSPGKSGNTIYF.